The present TCR beta chain was sequenced within a study of regulatory T cells in long-lasting Graves disease. On the study more broadly: The criterion for persistent Graves' disease was over 5 years of antithyroid drugs with positive TSH receptor antibodies. Study-wide results and limits: Persistent patients shared more public clonotypes (2,741) than newly diagnosed patients (about 1,000).

According to the study, TCR beta libraries were built with iRepertoire HTBI primers and CDR3-region Arm-PCR. A single record per CDR3 protein comes from TCRdb applying MiXCR to the multiplex PCR reads. The sample records 500,000 to 700,000 distinct CDR3 sequences, 30% being singletons. Regarding time point: persistent/refractory GD, antithyroid drugs over 5 years with positive TRAb. Extracted RNA from PBMCs served as the source of the TCR library. EDTA tubes held approximately 8.8 milliliters of peripheral blood from each patient. In this sample, this clonotype turned up many times. The antigen remains undetermined. The sample in question was peripheral blood mononuclear cells (PBMCs), obtained when the disease was refractory, from a patient treated with antithyroid drugs. The source is a female donor with Graves disease.

CDR3: CASSLSLAGETQYF. CDR3 DNA sequence: TGTGCCAGCAGTTTATCACTAGCGGGAGAGACCCAGTACTTC. This chain connects TRBV27 to TRBJ2-5, with TRBD2 matching over 9 bases. With 0 bases clipped from V and 4 bases from J, the junction kept 0 bases outside the gene matches. The CDR3 extends over 14 amino acids. Germline CDR1 and CDR2: MNHEY and SMNVEV (reference sequence).